One sample yielded the 5 T cell receptor beta chains listed below, sequenced in a study of T cell responses to AZD1222 COVID-19 vaccine. Method: immunoSEQ multiplex PCR; TCRdb's copy keeps in-frame clones and lacks some. The sample has 150,000 or so clones; nearly 95% are singletons. Sequences were derived from peripheral blood, sampled on day 0 of AZD1222 vaccination. The source of these receptors is an adult in good health.

This clone has more than one count but fewer than ten. The gene calls are TRBV12-3 or TRBV12-4 and TRBJ1-3; no firm D call. CDR3 length: 13 amino acids. With 3 bases removed from V and 4 bases from J, the gap between germline ends came to 7 bases. CDR3 nucleotide sequence: TGTGCCAGCAGTTTTCAACACGGAAACACCATATATTTT. This translates into CASSFQHGNTIYF.

This rearrangement joins TRBV13 to TRBJ2-7, with 7 bases fitting TRBD2. V shed 0 bases, J shed 5 bases, and the junction held 1 base outside the gene matches. The germline V gene encodes CDR1 PRHDT and CDR2 FYEKMQ (reference sequence). The CDR3 runs 13 residues. CDR3 nucleotide sequence: TGTGCCAGCAGCTTAGGCCTAGCGGACGAGCAGTACTTC. Protein product: CASSLGLADEQYF.

The rearrangement links TRBV11-2 to TRBJ2-7; 11 bases are shared with TRBD1. Germline CDR1 and CDR2: SGHAT and FQNNGV. With 5 bases clipped from V and 7 bases from J, the junction kept 7 bases outside the gene matches. The CDR3 sequence is 14 residues long. The CDR3 DNA sequence: TGTGCCAGCAGCCCGGGACAGGGGGTTTGGGAGCAGTACTTC. Translated, it gives CASSPGQGVWEQYF.

The chain couples TRBV5-1 to TRBJ2-5; 9 positions agree with TRBD1. This CDR3 has 14 amino acids. With 4 bases clipped from V and 1 base from J, the junction kept 2 bases outside the gene matches. Germline V gene sequence: CDR1 SGHRS, CDR2 YFSETQ. The CDR3 DNA reads as TGCGCCAGCAGCGTGACAGGGGGCCAAGAGACCCAGTACTTC. Translating it yields CASSVTGGQETQYF.

The rearrangement joins TRBV7-8 to TRBJ1-1; D perhaps matches TRBD1 (6 bases). The CDR3 loop spans 14 amino acids. Per germline, CDR1 SGHVS and CDR2 FQNEAQ. Deletions cut 0 bases from V and 8 bases from J, with 13 bases between. CDR3 sequence (DNA): TGTGCCAGCAGCTTAGCGCGGGGGGGGCAAGAAGCTTTCTTT. Its translation: CASSLARGGQEAFF.